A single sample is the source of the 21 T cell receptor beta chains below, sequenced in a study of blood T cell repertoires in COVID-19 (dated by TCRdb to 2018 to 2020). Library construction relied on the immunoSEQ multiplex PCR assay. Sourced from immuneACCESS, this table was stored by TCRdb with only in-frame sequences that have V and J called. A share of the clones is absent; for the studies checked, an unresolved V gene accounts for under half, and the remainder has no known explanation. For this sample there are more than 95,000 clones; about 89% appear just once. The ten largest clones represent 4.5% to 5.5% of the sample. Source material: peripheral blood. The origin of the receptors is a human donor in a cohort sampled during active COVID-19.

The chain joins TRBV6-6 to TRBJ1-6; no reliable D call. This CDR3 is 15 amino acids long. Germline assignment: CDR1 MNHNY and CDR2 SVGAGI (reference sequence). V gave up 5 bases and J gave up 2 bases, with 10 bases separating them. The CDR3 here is CASSPAGAYNSPLHF. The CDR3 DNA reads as TGTGCCAGCAGTCCCGCGGGCGCCTATAATTCACCCCTCCACTTT.

The CDR3 protein is CASSAQGGNEKLFF. The CDR3 bases are TGTGCCAGCAGTGCTCAGGGAGGTAATGAAAAACTGTTTTTT. V usage is TRBV2 and J usage is TRBJ1-4, with D perhaps matching TRBD1 (5 bases). The V end was cut by 4 bases, the J end by 4 bases, with 10 bases between. The CDR3 runs to 14 residues. The germline gives CDR1 SNHLY, CDR2 FYNNEI.

The CDR3 nucleotides are TGTGCCAGTAGTATGGGGGGACACACCGGGGAGCTGTTTTTT. It translates to CASSMGGHTGELFF. The gene calls are TRBV19 and TRBJ2-2; D might be TRBD2 (6 bases). Germline V CDR1 and CDR2: LNHDA, SQIVND (reference sequence). The ends were cut back, 3 bases at V and 3 bases at J, with 8 bases in the middle. The CDR3 runs 14 residues.

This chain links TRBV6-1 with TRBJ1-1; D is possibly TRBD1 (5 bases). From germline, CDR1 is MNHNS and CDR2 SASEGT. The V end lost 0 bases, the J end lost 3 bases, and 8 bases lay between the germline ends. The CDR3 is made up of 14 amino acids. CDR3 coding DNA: TGTGCCAGCAGTGAAGCCGCGGGGGACACTGAAGCTTTCTTT. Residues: CASSEAAGDTEAFF.

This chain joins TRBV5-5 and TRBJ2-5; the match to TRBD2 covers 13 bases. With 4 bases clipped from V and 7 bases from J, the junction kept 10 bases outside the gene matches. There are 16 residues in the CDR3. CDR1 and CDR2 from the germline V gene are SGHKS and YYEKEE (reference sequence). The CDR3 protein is CASSRGLAGSVVTQYF. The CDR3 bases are TGTGCCAGCAGCCGGGGACTAGCGGGATCGGTAGTGACCCAGTACTTC.

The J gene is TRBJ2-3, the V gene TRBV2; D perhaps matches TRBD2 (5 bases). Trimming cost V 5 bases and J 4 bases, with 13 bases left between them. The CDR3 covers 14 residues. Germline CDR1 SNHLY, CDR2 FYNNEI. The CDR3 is CASSQDSYPDTQYF. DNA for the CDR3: TGTGCCAGCAGTCAGGACTCATATCCAGATACGCAGTATTTT.

In DNA, the CDR3 is TGCGCCAGTCATGGGGCAGGGCTCACCGGGGAGCTGTTTTTT. This gives the protein CASHGAGLTGELFF. The V and J genes are TRBV10-2 and TRBJ2-2; weak D call: TRBD1 (5 bases). Trimming stripped 9 bases from V and 4 bases from J, with 15 bases between. The CDR3 contains 14 residues. In germline, CDR1 is WSHSY, CDR2 SAAADI.

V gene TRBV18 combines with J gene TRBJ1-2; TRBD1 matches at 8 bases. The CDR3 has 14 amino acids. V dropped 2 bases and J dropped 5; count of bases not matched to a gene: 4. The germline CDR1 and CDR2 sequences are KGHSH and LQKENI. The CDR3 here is CASSPGQGQYGYTF. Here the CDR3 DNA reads TGTGCCAGCTCACCAGGACAGGGCCAATATGGCTACACCTTC.

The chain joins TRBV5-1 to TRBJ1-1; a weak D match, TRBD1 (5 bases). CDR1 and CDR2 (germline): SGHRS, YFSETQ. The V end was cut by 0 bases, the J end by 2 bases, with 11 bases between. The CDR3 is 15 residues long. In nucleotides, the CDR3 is TGCGCCAGCAGCTTGGCACGGACAACTAACACTGAAGCTTTCTTT. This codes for CASSLARTTNTEAFF.

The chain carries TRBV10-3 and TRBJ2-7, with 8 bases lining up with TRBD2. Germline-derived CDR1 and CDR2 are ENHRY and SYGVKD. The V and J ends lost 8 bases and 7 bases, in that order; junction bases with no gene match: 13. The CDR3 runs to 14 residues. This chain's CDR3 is CAIRRASGQGEQYF. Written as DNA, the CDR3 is TGTGCCATCCGAAGGGCTAGCGGGCAAGGGGAGCAGTACTTC.

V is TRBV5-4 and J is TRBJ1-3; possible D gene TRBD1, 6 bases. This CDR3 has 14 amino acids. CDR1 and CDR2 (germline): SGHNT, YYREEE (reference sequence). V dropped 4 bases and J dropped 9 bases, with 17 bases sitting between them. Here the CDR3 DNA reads TGTGCCAGCAGCGAACGGGGGGCATACAGCACCATATATTTT. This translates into CASSERGAYSTIYF.

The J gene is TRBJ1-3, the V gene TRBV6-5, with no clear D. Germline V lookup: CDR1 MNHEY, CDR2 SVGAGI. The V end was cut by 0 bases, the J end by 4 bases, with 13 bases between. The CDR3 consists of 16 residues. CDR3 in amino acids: CASSYSFRGAGNTIYF. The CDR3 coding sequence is TGTGCCAGCAGTTACTCGTTTCGGGGAGCAGGAAACACCATATATTTT.

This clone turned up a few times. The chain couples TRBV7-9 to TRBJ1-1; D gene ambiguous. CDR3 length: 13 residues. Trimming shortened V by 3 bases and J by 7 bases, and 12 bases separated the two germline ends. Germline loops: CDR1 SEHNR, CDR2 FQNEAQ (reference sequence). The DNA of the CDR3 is TGTGCCAGCAGCTTTTTGACTGGCCTTGAAGCTTTCTTT. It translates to CASSFLTGLEAFF. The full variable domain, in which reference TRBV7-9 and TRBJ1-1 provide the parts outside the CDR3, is DTGVSQNPRHKITKRGQNVTFRCDPISEHNRLYWYRQTLGQGPEFLTYFQNEAQLEKSRLLSDRFSAERPKGSFSTLEIQRTEQGDSAMYLCASSFLTGLEAFFGQGTRLTVV.

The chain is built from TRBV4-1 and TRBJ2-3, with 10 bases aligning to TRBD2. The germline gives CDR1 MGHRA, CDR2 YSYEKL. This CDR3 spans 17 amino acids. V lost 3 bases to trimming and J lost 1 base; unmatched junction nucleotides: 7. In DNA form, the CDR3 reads TGCGCCAGCAGCCACACACTCGGGACTAGCGGCACAGATACGCAGTATTTT. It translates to CASSHTLGTSGTDTQYF.

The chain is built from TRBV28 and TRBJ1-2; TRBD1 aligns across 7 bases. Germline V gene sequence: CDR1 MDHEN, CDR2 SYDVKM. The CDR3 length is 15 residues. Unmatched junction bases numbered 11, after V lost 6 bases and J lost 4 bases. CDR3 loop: CASRGALGGGYGYTF. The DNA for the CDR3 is TGTGCCAGCAGGGGGGCCCTAGGGGGCGGCTATGGCTACACCTTC.

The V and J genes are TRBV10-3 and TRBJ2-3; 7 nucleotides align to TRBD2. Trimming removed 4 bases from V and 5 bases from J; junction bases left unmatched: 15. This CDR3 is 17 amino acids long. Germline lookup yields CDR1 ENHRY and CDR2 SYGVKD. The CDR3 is CAISAQWEGVNEDTQYF. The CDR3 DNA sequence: TGTGCCATCAGTGCACAATGGGAGGGAGTAAATGAAGATACGCAGTATTTT.

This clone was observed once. As DNA, the CDR3 is TGTGCCAGCAGCTTCTACTATGGCTACACCTTC. This translates into CASSFYYGYTF. The rearrangement links TRBV5-8 to TRBJ1-2; D unresolved. This CDR3 has 11 amino acids. CDR1 and CDR2 (germline): SGHTS, YDEGEE. V lost 2 bases, J lost 3 bases, and 2 bases lay in between.

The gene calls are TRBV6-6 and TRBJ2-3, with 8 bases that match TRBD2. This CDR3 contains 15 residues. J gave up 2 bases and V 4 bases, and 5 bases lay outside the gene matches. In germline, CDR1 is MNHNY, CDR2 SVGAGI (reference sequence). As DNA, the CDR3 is TGTGCCAGCAGTTCTAGCGGGTTAAACACAGATACGCAGTATTTT. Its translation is CASSSSGLNTDTQYF.

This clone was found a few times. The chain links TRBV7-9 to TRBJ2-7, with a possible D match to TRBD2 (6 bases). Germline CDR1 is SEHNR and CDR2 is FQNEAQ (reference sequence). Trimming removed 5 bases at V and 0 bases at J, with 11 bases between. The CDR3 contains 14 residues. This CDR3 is CASSTSGVSYEQYF. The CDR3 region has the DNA TGTGCCAGCAGCACCTCGGGGGTCTCCTACGAGCAGTACTTC.

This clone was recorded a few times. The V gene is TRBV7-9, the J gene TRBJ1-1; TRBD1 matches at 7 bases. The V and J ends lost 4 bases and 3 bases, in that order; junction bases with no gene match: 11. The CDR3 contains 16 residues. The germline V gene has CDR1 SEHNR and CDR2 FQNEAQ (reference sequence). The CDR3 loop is CASSSAPTGKYTEAFF. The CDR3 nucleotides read TGTGCCAGCAGCTCAGCCCCGACAGGGAAGTACACTGAAGCTTTCTTT.

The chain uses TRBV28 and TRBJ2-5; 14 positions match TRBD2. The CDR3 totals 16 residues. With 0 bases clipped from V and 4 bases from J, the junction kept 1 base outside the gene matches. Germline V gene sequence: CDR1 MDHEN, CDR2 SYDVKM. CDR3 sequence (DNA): TGTGCCAGCAGTTTATGGGGACTAGCGGGAGTAGAGACCCAGTACTTC. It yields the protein CASSLWGLAGVETQYF.